This T cell receptor (beta chain) is drawn from a study of cytomegalovirus exposure and HLA in healthy donors. General observations from the study: The authors judged a highly shared variant cluster likely a sequencing artifact.

This CDR3 spans 16 amino acids. V shed 3 bases and J shed 1 base, with 13 bases lying between them. The germline V gene encodes CDR1 ENHRY and CDR2 SYGVKD. PCR employed 60 Vbeta and 13 Jbeta primers. The table came from immunoSEQ multiplex PCR; TCRdb's copy has only in-frame clones and leaves some out. The sample lists fewer than 150,000 clones, approximately 85% occurring once. This clone is a singleton in its sample. Its antigen is not known. Sequencing was carried out using PBMCs. The chain has TRBV10-3 and TRBJ1-5; tentatively, D is TRBD1 (6 bases). This sequence originates from a woman between 25 and 40 years old in good health and CMV-seropositive. In DNA, the CDR3 is TGTGCCATCAGTGAAACGGACAGAGCCAGCAATCAGCCCCAGCATTTT. This translates into CAISETDRASNQPQHF.